This is a list of T cell receptor beta chains from one sample in a study of shared clonotypes between healthy human individuals. TCRdb's copy holds only in-frame clones and misses some; the assay was immunoSEQ multiplex PCR. The repertoire holds roughly 2.4 million clones, with around 95% as singletons. Sequenced: naive CD4+ T cells sorted from blood. The receptors here all came from a man between 18 and 35 years old in good health. Both conserved end residues are part of each CDR3. Each record gives: D gene, V gene, clone size, J gene, CDR3 protein, CDR3 DNA. A D gene is named only where the DNA matches it firmly. Clone size, where shown, is once, few, many, or a class for clones that have expanded.

TRBD1	TRBV13	-	TRBJ1-6	CASSLGTGSSPLHF	TGTGCCAGCAGCTTAGGGACAGGGTCTTCACCCCTCCACTTT
-	TRBV6-7	-	TRBJ2-7	CATPDTLEGYEQYF	TGTGCCACCCCCGACACCCTCGAGGGCTACGAGCAGTACTTC
-	TRBV7-9	-	TRBJ2-1	CASSLPSEQFF	TGTGCCAGCAGCTTGCCTAGCGAGCAGTTCTTC
-	TRBV19	-	TRBJ1-4	CASRGRTTNEKLFF	TGTGCCAGTAGAGGCAGGACAACTAATGAAAAACTGTTTTTT
-	TRBV4-3	-	TRBJ1-5	CASSQEWGPAGQPQHF	TGCGCCAGCAGCCAAGAGTGGGGGCCTGCTGGGCAGCCCCAGCATTTT
TRBD1	TRBV5-4	-	TRBJ1-1	CASSSTGLVTEAFF	TGTGCCAGCAGCTCGACAGGGTTGGTCACTGAAGCTTTCTTT
-	TRBV6-5	-	TRBJ1-4	CASHGSGDEKLFF	TGTGCCAGCCATGGTTCAGGGGATGAAAAACTGTTTTTT
TRBD1	TRBV6-5	-	TRBJ1-2	CASNPGQGIYGYTF	TGTGCCAGCAATCCGGGACAGGGGATATATGGCTACACCTTC
TRBD1	TRBV4-1	-	TRBJ1-1	CASSQAPDRVPETFF	TGCGCCAGCAGCCAAGCCCCAGACAGGGTCCCTGAAACTTTCTTT
-	TRBV15	once	TRBJ1-2	CATSRELTTYGYTF	TGTGCCACCAGCAGAGAATTGACAACCTATGGCTACACCTTC
TRBD1	TRBV2	-	TRBJ1-1	CASRAGGTGVMNTEAFF	TGTGCCAGCAGAGCCGGGGGGACAGGGGTCATGAACACTGAAGCTTTCTTT
-	TRBV28	-	TRBJ1-2	CASSQQGGYGYTF	TGTGCCAGCAGTCAACAGGGAGGCTATGGCTACACCTTC
-	TRBV5-1	-	TRBJ1-2	CASSLGTEAGLGYTF	TGCGCCAGCAGTTTGGGTACGGAGGCTGGGTTAGGCTACACCTTC
-	TRBV6-1	-	TRBJ2-7	CASTILDGAIGEQYF	TGTGCCAGCACCATTCTGGACGGCGCTATTGGAGAGCAGTACTTC
TRBD1	TRBV9	-	TRBJ2-7	CASSVGGGGLYEQYF	TGTGCCAGCAGCGTAGGAGGGGGCGGACTCTACGAGCAGTACTTC